The clone carrying this TCR beta chain was seen more than once but under ten times. The authors' processing: The authors estimated nucleated cell counts from reference gene primer amplification. Only in-frame clones appear in the TCRdb table, and some are missing; sequencing was by immunoSEQ multiplex PCR. V and J calls plus clone size are reproduced from that table; the DNA served to infer D and trimming. The sample consists of about 20,000 clones, 89% of them appearing once. The sample is drawn from a study of blood T cell repertoires in COVID-19. In the study overall: There were acute and convalescent COVID-19 samples, and they came from the United States, Italy and Spain. T cells, B-cell-depleted T cells, or PBMCs provided the cDNA or gDNA that served as material.

Sequencing was done on a sample of peripheral blood. The receptor's source is a human donor in a cohort sampled during active COVID-19.

For the CDR3, the DNA is TGCGCCAGCAGCTCCTCGGGACAGGATACCTACGAGCAGTACTTC. It is translated as CASSSSGQDTYEQYF. This rearrangement joins TRBV5-1 to TRBJ2-7; 8 nucleotides match TRBD1. The CDR3 totals 15 residues. Trimming cost V 3 bases and J 2 bases; bases outside gene matches: 7. Germline V gene data show CDR1 as SGHRS and CDR2 as YFSETQ.